Below, 19 T cell receptor beta chains from the same sample are listed, as sequenced in a study of a mutant IDH1 vaccine in newly diagnosed glioma. Time point indicated: week 35, safety follow-up. What each vaccine dose contained was 300 ug of mutant IDH1 20-mer peptide, accompanied by topical imiquimod. These TCRs' antigens remain unknown. TCRdb keeps only in-frame clones here, not all; method: immunoSEQ multiplex PCR. Among tens of thousands of clones listed, around 87% were seen once. This specimen was PBMCs, taken from a glioma patient whose treatment included an IDH1 peptide vaccine. The receptors stem from a man under 40 with glioma.

This chain joins TRBV2 and TRBJ1-2; 7 nucleotides agree with TRBD1. The CDR3 is 12 residues long. V shed 4 bases and J 7 bases; nucleotides not matched to a gene: 3. CDR1 SNHLY and CDR2 FYNNEI come from the germline V gene. The CDR3 here is CASSGQGRGYTF. As DNA, the CDR3 is TGTGCCAGCAGTGGACAGGGTCGTGGCTACACCTTC.

V is TRBV28 and J is TRBJ1-5; D possibly corresponds to TRBD1 (6 bases). The CDR3 length is 18 residues. Deletions cut 3 bases from V and 2 bases from J, with 20 bases between. Germline loops: CDR1 MDHEN, CDR2 SYDVKM. CDR3 sequence reads: CASSFMAGDNYGNQPQHF. The DNA of the CDR3 is TGTGCCAGCAGTTTTATGGCAGGGGATAATTACGGCAATCAGCCCCAGCATTTT. The full variable domain, completed using reference TRBV28 and TRBJ1-5, is DVKVTQSSRYLVKRTGEKVFLECVQDMDHENMFWYRQDPGLGLRLIYFSYDVKMKEKGDIPEGYSVSREKKERFSLILESASTNQTSMYLCASSFMAGDNYGNQPQHFGDGTRLSIL.

The chain recombines TRBV9 with TRBJ2-7, with 11 positions matching TRBD2. The germline gives CDR1 SGDLS, CDR2 YYNGEE. The CDR3 extends over 16 amino acids. Trimming at V came to 4 bases and at J to 2 bases, leaving 8 bases not matched to a gene. The CDR3: CASSPWTSGLTYEQYF. CDR3 in DNA: TGTGCCAGCAGCCCGTGGACTAGCGGGCTCACCTACGAGCAGTACTTC.

The rearrangement links TRBV11-2 to TRBJ1-2, with D possibly TRBD1 on 5 matching bases. Germline loops: CDR1 SGHAT, CDR2 FQNNGV. The CDR3 is 15 amino acids. V lost 5 bases, J lost 8 bases, and 21 bases lay in between. The CDR3 nucleotides read TGTGCCAGCAGCCCTCCCGGGGGAAGGGCCTCCGGCTACACCTTC. Translating gives CASSPPGGRASGYTF. The full variable domain, completed using reference TRBV11-2 and TRBJ1-2, is EAGVAQSPRYKIIEKRQSVAFWCNPISGHATLYWYQQILGQGPKLLIQFQNNGVVDDSQLPKDRFSAERLKGVDSTLKIQPAKLEDSAVYLCASSPPGGRASGYTFGSGTRLTVV.

The J gene is TRBJ1-2, the V gene TRBV28; D might be TRBD1 (6 bases). This CDR3 is built from 13 residues. Trimming cost V 6 bases and J 5 bases, with 13 bases left between them. Germline loops: CDR1 MDHEN, CDR2 SYDVKM. The CDR3 spells CASRVQGWYGYTF. CDR3 coding DNA: TGTGCCAGCAGAGTACAGGGTTGGTATGGCTACACCTTC.

The genes are TRBV6-1 and TRBJ2-5, with 7 positions matching TRBD1. Unmatched junction bases numbered 12, after V lost 6 bases and J lost 5 bases. This CDR3 spans 15 amino acids. Germline CDR1 and CDR2: MNHNS and SASEGT. This chain's CDR3 is CASRLNRGIGETQYF. The CDR3 nucleotides read TGTGCCAGCAGACTGAACAGGGGAATCGGTGAGACCCAGTACTTC.

The chain recombines TRBV28 with TRBJ1-5; D unclear. V dropped 3 bases and J dropped 3 bases, with 21 bases sitting between them. This CDR3 is built from 18 residues. In germline, CDR1 is MDHEN, CDR2 SYDVKM. CDR3 in amino acids: CASSFSTWQAALNQPQHF. The DNA for the CDR3 is TGTGCCAGCAGTTTTAGTACATGGCAGGCCGCCCTCAATCAGCCCCAGCATTTT.

This clone has just a few counts. This chain links TRBV5-4 with TRBJ2-7; possibly TRBD1 for D (6 bases). The CDR3 runs 12 residues. Per germline, CDR1 SGHNT and CDR2 YYREEE (reference sequence). Trimming shortened V by 5 bases and J by 3 bases, and 9 bases separated the two germline ends. The CDR3 region has the DNA TGTGCCAGCAGTAAACAGGGCTACGAGCAGTACTTC. Residues: CASSKQGYEQYF.

About this clone: The same CDR3 also results from other DNA sequences found in this sample. Here the CDR3 DNA reads TGTGCCGGATCCTCAGGGGGACGGGCTTTCTTT. Protein: CAGSSGGRAFF. The rearrangement uses TRBV30 and TRBJ1-1, with 7 bases matching TRBD1. Germline assignment: CDR1 GTSNPN and CDR2 SVGIG (reference sequence). This CDR3 contains 11 residues. The V and J ends lost 8 bases and 11 bases, in that order; junction bases with no gene match: 11.

In its sample, this clone was seen once. This rearrangement joins TRBV4-2 to TRBJ1-6; 7 nucleotides agree with TRBD1. The junction had 10 bases not matched to a gene; V was cut back by 5 bases and J by 6 bases. CDR1 and CDR2 from the germline V gene are LGHNA and YNFKEQ. The CDR3 runs 16 residues. The CDR3 nucleotides read TGTGCCAGCAGCGGACCGACAGGGTCTGGTAATTCACCCCTCCACTTT. This encodes CASSGPTGSGNSPLHF.

The chain uses TRBV2 and TRBJ2-5, with 12 positions matching TRBD2. This CDR3 has 16 residues. V gave up 5 bases and J gave up 0 bases; unmatched junction bases: 4. Germline CDR1 reads SNHLY; CDR2 reads FYNNEI. CDR3 protein: CASSRTSGAYQETQYF. The DNA of the CDR3 is TGTGCCAGCAGTCGGACTAGCGGGGCATACCAAGAGACCCAGTACTTC. Filled out from reference TRBV2 and TRBJ2-5, the complete variable domain reads EPEVTQTPSHQVTQMGQEVILRCVPISNHLYFYWYRQILGQKVEFLVSFYNNEISEKSEIFDDQFSVERPDGSNFTLKIRSTKLEDSAMYFCASSRTSGAYQETQYFGPGTRLLVL.

This clone was found once. The V and J genes are TRBV10-3 and TRBJ1-2; no reliable D call. V lost 6 bases, J lost 2 bases, and 19 bases lay in between. The CDR3 has 16 residues. Germline V gene data show CDR1 as ENHRY and CDR2 as SYGVKD. Here the CDR3 reads CAISPDPTRPNYGYTF. DNA of the CDR3: TGTGCCATCAGCCCGGACCCCACCAGGCCAAACTATGGCTACACCTTC.

This chain joins TRBV4-1 and TRBJ2-1; D remains ambiguous. Trimming shortened V by 0 bases and J by 6 bases, and 21 bases separated the two germline ends. CDR1 and CDR2 from the germline V gene are MGHRA and YSYEKL. CDR3 length equals 18 residues. CDR3 region: CASSQEPRGYREINEQFF. DNA for the CDR3: TGCGCCAGCAGCCAAGAACCGCGCGGATACCGCGAGATCAATGAGCAGTTCTTC.

The chain links TRBV9 to TRBJ2-2; D perhaps matches TRBD1 (6 bases). V shed 1 base and J shed 6 bases, with 22 bases lying between them. This CDR3 is 18 amino acids long. In germline, CDR1 is SGDLS, CDR2 YYNGEE. CDR3 loop: CASSVHRTEGRSPGELFF. CDR3 nucleotides: TGTGCCAGCAGCGTACATAGGACAGAGGGTCGGTCACCCGGGGAGCTGTTTTTT.

The chain employs TRBV7-9 and TRBJ1-1; D is ambiguous. Trimming removed 1 base at V and 4 bases at J, with 13 bases between. Germline lookup yields CDR1 SEHNR and CDR2 FQNEAQ (reference sequence). CDR3 length: 15 residues. CDR3 amino acids: CASSLDPYLATEAFF. The CDR3 coding sequence is TGTGCCAGCAGCTTAGATCCATACCTTGCCACTGAAGCTTTCTTT.

In this sample, this clone turned up a few times. The V gene is TRBV9, the J gene TRBJ2-3, with TRBD2 identical over 10 bases. The germline V gene encodes CDR1 SGDLS and CDR2 YYNGEE. V gave up 0 bases and J gave up 6 bases; unmatched junction bases: 4. The CDR3 is made up of 15 amino acids. As DNA, the CDR3 is TGTGCCAGCAGCGTAGGAGCGGGAGGGTCGGATACGCAGTATTTT. It codes for CASSVGAGGSDTQYF. The full variable domain, with the rest looked up from reference TRBV9 and TRBJ2-3, is DSGVTQTPKHLITATGQRVTLRCSPRSGDLSVYWYQQSLDQGLQFLIQYYNGEERAKGNILERFSAQQFPDLHSELNLSSLELGDSALYFCASSVGAGGSDTQYFGPGTRLTVL.

The rearrangement uses TRBV28 and TRBJ1-1, with D perhaps TRBD1 (6 bases). This CDR3 is built from 14 residues. Germline assignment: CDR1 MDHEN and CDR2 SYDVKM. V was pared by 5 bases and J by 4 bases, with 14 bases between. Written as DNA, the CDR3 is TGTGCCAGCAGTCTAACCGGGACAATCACTGAAGCTTTCTTT. Protein sequence: CASSLTGTITEAFF.

The V and J genes are TRBV4-1 and TRBJ2-3; D possibly corresponds to TRBD2 (6 bases). The germline V gene encodes CDR1 MGHRA and CDR2 YSYEKL. Trimming removed 0 bases at V and 4 bases at J, with 8 bases between. The CDR3 covers 14 residues. The CDR3 sequence: CASSQELAADTQYF. The DNA for the CDR3 is TGCGCCAGCAGCCAAGAATTAGCGGCAGATACGCAGTATTTT.

The chain combines TRBV9 with TRBJ2-3; 10 nucleotides line up with TRBD2. This CDR3 has 15 residues. The germline CDR1 and CDR2 sequences are SGDLS and YYNGEE. V trimming: 3 bases; J trimming: 4 bases; junction bases outside the gene matches: 5. DNA of the CDR3: TGTGCCAGCAGCGAAATAGCGGGAGGAGCAGATACGCAGTATTTT. Its translation: CASSEIAGGADTQYF.